This T cell receptor beta chain was observed in a study of blood T cell repertoires in COVID-19. Whole-study context: The samples span acute and convalescent COVID-19 from the United States, Italy and Spain. Nucleic acid was either cDNA or gDNA, and it came from T cells, B-cell-depleted T cells, or PBMCs.

This CDR3 region has 16 residues. V was pared by 4 bases and J by 2 bases, with 8 bases of the junction left unmatched. Per germline, CDR1 MRHNA and CDR2 SNTAGT. The study counted Cohort 3 donors as recovered given two negative PCRs, clearance, or symptom resolution. A single count supports this clone. Under the authors' procedure: Amplifying reference gene primers gave estimates of nucleated cell counts. The repertoire was sequenced with immunoSEQ multiplex PCR; TCRdb's copy has only in-frame clones and lacks some. V and J calls and clone size follow that table, whereas D and trimming were derived from the DNA. The sample includes approximately 300,000 clones, more than 75% of them seen just once.

This receptor was obtained from a woman in her 30s who had recovered from COVID-19. This chain joins TRBV6-4 and TRBJ2-3, with 8 bases that match TRBD2. The source material was PBMCs or T cells enriched from blood (not recorded which). CDR3 sequence: CASSVWFSGDTDTQYF. The CDR3, as DNA: TGTGCCAGCAGTGTGTGGTTTAGCGGGGACACAGATACGCAGTATTTT.